This T cell receptor beta chain was sequenced for a study of T cell responses to AZD1222 COVID-19 vaccine. Study-level background: The study pooled second doses at about 4 or about 12 weeks.

Trimming at V came to 3 bases and at J to 3 bases, leaving 7 bases not matched to a gene. Germline assignment: CDR1 LGHNA and CDR2 YSLEER. The CDR3 loop spans 15 amino acids. Only in-frame clones appear in the TCRdb table, and some are missing; sequencing was by immunoSEQ multiplex PCR. The table shows 100,000 to 150,000 clones, with 90% occurring only once. By share, this clone ranks as medium-sized. The TCR originated in an adult in good health. The material was peripheral blood, obtained on day 0 of AZD1222 vaccination. This chain joins TRBV4-3 and TRBJ2-7; 8 nucleotides match TRBD1. CDR3 residues: CASSQSTGGYYEQYF. DNA of the CDR3: TGCGCCAGCAGCCAGAGTACAGGGGGTTACTACGAGCAGTACTTC.